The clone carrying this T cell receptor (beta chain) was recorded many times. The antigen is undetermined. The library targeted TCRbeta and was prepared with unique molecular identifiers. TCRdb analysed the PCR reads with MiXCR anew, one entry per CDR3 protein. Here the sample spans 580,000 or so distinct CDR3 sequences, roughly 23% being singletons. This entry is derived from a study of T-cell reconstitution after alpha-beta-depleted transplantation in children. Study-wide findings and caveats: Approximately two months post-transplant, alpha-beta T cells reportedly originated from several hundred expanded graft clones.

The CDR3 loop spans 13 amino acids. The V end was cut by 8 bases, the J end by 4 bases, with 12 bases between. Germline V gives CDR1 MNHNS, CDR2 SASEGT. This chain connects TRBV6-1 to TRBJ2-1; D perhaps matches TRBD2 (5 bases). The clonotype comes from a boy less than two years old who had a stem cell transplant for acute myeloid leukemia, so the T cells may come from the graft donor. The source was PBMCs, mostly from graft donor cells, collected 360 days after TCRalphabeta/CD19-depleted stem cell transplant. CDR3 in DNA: TGTGCCAGCCGTGCGGGTTCTTACAATGAGCAGTTCTTC. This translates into CASRAGSYNEQFF.